This is a list of T cell receptor beta chains from one sample in a study of T cell responses to AZD1222 COVID-19 vaccine. Sequencing was performed with immunoSEQ multiplex PCR; in TCRdb, only in-frame clones are kept and a portion is missing. The data contain 95,000 to 110,000 clones, 92% of them singletons. The material sequenced was peripheral blood, taken 28 days after the second AZD1222 dose. These receptors came from an adult who received the AZD1222 COVID-19 vaccine. Each CDR3 is given with its conserved first and last residue. D genes are given only for firm matches. A row's size may be missing; if present it is once, few, many or a size class.

V,size,D,J,DNA,CDR3
TRBV18,-,-,TRBJ2-3,TGTGCCAGCTCACCTGGTGGGGCCGCAGATACGCAGTATTTT,CASSPGGAADTQYF
TRBV29-1,-,-,TRBJ2-7,TGCAGCGCTCGGGACGCCACCTACGAGCAGTACTTC,CSARDATYEQYF
TRBV15,-,-,TRBJ2-3,TGTGCCACCAGCAGCTCGGCAAGGGTGGCGGATACGCAGTATTTT,CATSSSARVADTQYF
TRBV12-3/TRBV12-4,-,-,TRBJ1-5,TGTGCCAGCAGCCCCCGCGGGCTCCAGCCCCAGCATTTT,CASSPRGLQPQHF
TRBV6-2/TRBV6-3,-,TRBD2,TRBJ2-1,TGTGCCAGCAGTGTGGTAGCGGGAGCGCGGGAGCAGTTCTTC,CASSVVAGAREQFF
TRBV2,-,-,TRBJ1-1,TGTGCCAGCAACAGTGAAGGGAACACTGAAGCTTTCTTT,CASNSEGNTEAFF
TRBV5-4,-,TRBD1,TRBJ1-1,TGTGCCAGCAGCTACAGGGGACTGAACACTGAAGCTTTCTTT,CASSYRGLNTEAFF
TRBV7-3,-,-,TRBJ2-5,TGTGCCAGCAGCTTAAAGGCAGGTCAAGAGACCCAGTACTTC,CASSLKAGQETQYF
TRBV6-1,-,-,TRBJ1-2,TGTGCCAGCAGTGAACTCCAGACAGCTAACTATGGCTACACCTTC,CASSELQTANYGYTF
TRBV28,once,TRBD1,TRBJ1-1,TGTGCCAGCAGTTTAGTAACAGGGGTGAACACTGAAGCTTTCTTT,CASSLVTGVNTEAFF
TRBV18,-,-,TRBJ2-1,TGTGCCAGCTCACCTCAAGCAGCCAGCTCCTACAATGAGCAGTTCTTC,CASSPQAASSYNEQFF
TRBV29-1,-,-,TRBJ2-2,TGCAGCGTTGGCCCGCTGAACACCGGGGAGCTGTTTTTT,CSVGPLNTGELFF
TRBV15,-,-,TRBJ2-7,TGTGCCACCAGCAGAGATTCGGGAGCGATCTACGAGCAGTACTTC,CATSRDSGAIYEQYF
TRBV5-5,once,-,TRBJ1-5,TGTGCCAGCAGCTTGACAGGAGGGAATCAGCCCCAGCATTTT,CASSLTGGNQPQHF
TRBV28,-,TRBD2,TRBJ2-7,TGTGCCAGCACTACAAATTCCCCTCGCGGGAGCACCTACGAGCAGTACTTC,CASTTNSPRGSTYEQYF
TRBV5-1,-,TRBD1,TRBJ2-2,TGCGCCAGCAGCCGGGACAGGGAGGACGGGGAGCTGTTTTTT,CASSRDREDGELFF
TRBV4-1,-,TRBD2,TRBJ2-2,TGCGCCAGCAGCTCCCGGCGGCAGCGGGGGGACACCGGGGAGCTGTTTTTT,CASSSRRQRGDTGELFF
TRBV11-3,-,-,TRBJ2-2,TGTGCCAGCAGCTTAATTAGCACCGGGGAGCTGTTTTTT,CASSLISTGELFF
TRBV19,few,-,TRBJ1-5,TGTGCCAGTAGTATGCAGGCAAGGAGCAATCAGCCCCAGCATTTT,CASSMQARSNQPQHF
TRBV19,-,TRBD1,TRBJ1-6,TGTGCCACCAGGGACAGGGTCCATAATTCACCCCTCCACTTT,CATRDRVHNSPLHF
TRBV5-1,-,TRBD2,TRBJ2-3,TGCGCCAGCAGCTTGGGGGCTAGCGGCGGCACAGATACGCAGTATTTT,CASSLGASGGTDTQYF
TRBV12-5,-,-,TRBJ2-5,TGTGCTAGTGGTTCCGGGTTTCTGGAGACCCAGTACTTC,CASGSGFLETQYF
TRBV5-5,-,-,TRBJ1-1,TGTGCCAGCAGCTTGCTTGGCTCCCTAGGACAGAACACTGAAGCTTTCTTT,CASSLLGSLGQNTEAFF
TRBV2,-,-,TRBJ2-1,TGTGCCAGCAGTGGAGTAGGGGCCACGTCAGATTATGAGCAGTTCTTC,CASSGVGATSDYEQFF
TRBV4-2,-,-,TRBJ1-5,TGTGCCAGCAGCCAAGAGTTCCGACAGAGCCATAGCAATCAGCCCCAGCATTTT,CASSQEFRQSHSNQPQHF
TRBV10-3,few,TRBD1,TRBJ2-7,TGTGCCATCAGTGACGACAGGGGAACTTACGAGCAGTACTTC,CAISDDRGTYEQYF
TRBV27,-,-,TRBJ2-7,TGTGCCAGCAGCCCGGACGCCTTCTCCTACGAGCAGTACTTC,CASSPDAFSYEQYF
TRBV18,-,-,TRBJ1-2,TGTGCCAGCTCACAAGGTATCGACTATGGCTACACCTTC,CASSQGIDYGYTF
TRBV3-1/TRBV3-2,-,-,TRBJ1-5,TGTGCCAGCAGCCCAGGGGTGAATCAGCCCCAGCATTTT,CASSPGVNQPQHF
TRBV30,-,-,TRBJ2-5,TGTGCCTGGAGTGACGGGCGCAAAGAGACCCAGTACTTC,CAWSDGRKETQYF
TRBV5-4,once,-,TRBJ1-2,TGTGCCAGCAGCAGACAGGACAACTATGGCTACACCTTC,CASSRQDNYGYTF
TRBV13,-,-,TRBJ2-1,TGTGCCAGCAGCCCCCGGGGGCCGGTGGGACCTGAGCAGTTCTTC,CASSPRGPVGPEQFF